This T cell receptor (beta chain) was identified during a study of T cell responses to AZD1222 COVID-19 vaccine. The J segment lost 9 bases and the V segment lost 0 bases, leaving 6 bases of the junction unmatched. The CDR3 covers 15 residues. In germline, CDR1 is GTSNPN, CDR2 SVGIG (reference sequence). Produced via immunoSEQ multiplex PCR; TCRdb's table is partial and in-frame only. The sample lists around 140,000 clones, about 92% occurring once. General study results and limits: The CD4 TCRs associated with vaccination extended across spike and predominated at 160-218 and 743-854.

About this clone itself: The antigen remains unidentified.

The TCR originated in an adult who received the AZD1222 COVID-19 vaccine. Sequencing used peripheral blood, obtained 28 days after the second AZD1222 dose. The gene calls are TRBV30 and TRBJ1-6, with 9 bases fitting TRBD1. The CDR3 sequence is CAWSVGGQGFSPLHF. The CDR3, as DNA: TGTGCCTGGAGTGTTGGGGGACAGGGTTTTTCACCCCTCCACTTT.